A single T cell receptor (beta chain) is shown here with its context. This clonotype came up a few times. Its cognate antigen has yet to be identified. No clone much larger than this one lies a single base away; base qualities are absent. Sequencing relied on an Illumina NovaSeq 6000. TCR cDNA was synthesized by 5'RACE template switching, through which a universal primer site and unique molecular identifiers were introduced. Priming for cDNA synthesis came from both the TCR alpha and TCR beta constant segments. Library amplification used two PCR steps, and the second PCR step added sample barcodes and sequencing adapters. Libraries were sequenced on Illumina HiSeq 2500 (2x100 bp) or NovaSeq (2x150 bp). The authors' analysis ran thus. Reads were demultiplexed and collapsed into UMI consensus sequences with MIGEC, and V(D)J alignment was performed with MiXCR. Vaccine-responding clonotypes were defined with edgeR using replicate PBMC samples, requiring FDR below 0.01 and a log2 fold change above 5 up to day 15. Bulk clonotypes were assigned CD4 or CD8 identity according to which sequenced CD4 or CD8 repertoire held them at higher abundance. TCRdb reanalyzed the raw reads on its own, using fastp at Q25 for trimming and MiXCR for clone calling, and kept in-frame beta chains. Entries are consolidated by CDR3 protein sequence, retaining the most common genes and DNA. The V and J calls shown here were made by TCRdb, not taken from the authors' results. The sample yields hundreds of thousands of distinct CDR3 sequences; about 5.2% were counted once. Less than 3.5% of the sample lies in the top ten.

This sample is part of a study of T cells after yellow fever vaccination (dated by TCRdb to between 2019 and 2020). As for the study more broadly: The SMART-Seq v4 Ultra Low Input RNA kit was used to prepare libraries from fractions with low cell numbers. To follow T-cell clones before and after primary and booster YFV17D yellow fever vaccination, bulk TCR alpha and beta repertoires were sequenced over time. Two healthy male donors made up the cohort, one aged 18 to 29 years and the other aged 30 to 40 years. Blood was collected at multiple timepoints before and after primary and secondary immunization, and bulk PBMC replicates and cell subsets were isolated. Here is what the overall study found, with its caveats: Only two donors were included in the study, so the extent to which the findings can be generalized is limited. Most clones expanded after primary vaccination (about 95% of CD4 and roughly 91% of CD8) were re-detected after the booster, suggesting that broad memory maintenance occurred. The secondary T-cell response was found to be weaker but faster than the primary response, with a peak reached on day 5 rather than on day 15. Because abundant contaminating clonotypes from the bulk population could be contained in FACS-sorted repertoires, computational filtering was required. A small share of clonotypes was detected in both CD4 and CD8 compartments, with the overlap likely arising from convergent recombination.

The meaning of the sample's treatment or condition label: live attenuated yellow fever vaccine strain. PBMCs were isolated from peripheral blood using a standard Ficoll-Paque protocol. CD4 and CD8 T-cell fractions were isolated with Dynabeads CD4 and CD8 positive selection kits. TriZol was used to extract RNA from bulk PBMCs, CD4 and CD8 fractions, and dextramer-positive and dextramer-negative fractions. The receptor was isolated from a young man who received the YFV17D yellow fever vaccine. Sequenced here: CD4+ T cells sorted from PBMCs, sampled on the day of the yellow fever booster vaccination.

The CDR3 is CASSQTPGLAGLEQFF. The DNA is as follows: TGCGCCAGCAGCCAAACTCCGGGACTAGCGGGACTTGAGCAGTTCTTC. The V and J segments used are TRBV4-3 and TRBJ2-1, and TRBD2 aligns with 13 junction nucleotides. CDR1 and CDR2 were assigned from the germline V gene as LGHNA and YSLEER. CDR3 length: 16 amino acids, cysteine to phenylalanine. The retained sequence is limited to the CDR3, 48 bases, with the frame set at the first base. For this chain, trimming is 2 bases at the V end and 9 bases at the J end, and the number of junction bases without a gene match is 7.